The clone carrying this T cell receptor beta chain was seen repeatedly, ten times or more. Antigen: not known. The CDR3 is made up of 16 amino acids. CDR1 is SGHNT and CDR2 is YYREEE in the germline V gene (reference sequence). The V end was cut by 5 bases, the J end by 4 bases, with 21 bases between. Tagging with unique molecular identifiers was applied to individual cDNA molecules. One entry per CDR3 protein results from TCRdb running MiXCR on the 5' RACE reads. The table shows about 80,000 distinct CDR3 sequences, with around 17% occurring only once. The data were obtained in a study of early T cells in non-severe SARS-CoV-2 infection. Study at large: Sequencing input comprised bulk RNA from unsorted whole blood; chain pairing was not available.

Study findings and constraints: VDJdb matches were skewed toward anti-spike CD8 T cell responses.

Sequencing was carried out using whole blood. This clonotype was obtained from an adult who was a healthcare worker with PCR-confirmed SARS-CoV-2 infection or an uninfected control (not recorded which). The V and J genes are TRBV5-4 and TRBJ1-1; D might be TRBD1 (5 bases). CDR3 region: CASSAPRGRGSTEAFF. As DNA, the CDR3 is TGTGCCAGCAGTGCTCCGCGCGGCCGGGGGAGCACTGAAGCTTTCTTT.